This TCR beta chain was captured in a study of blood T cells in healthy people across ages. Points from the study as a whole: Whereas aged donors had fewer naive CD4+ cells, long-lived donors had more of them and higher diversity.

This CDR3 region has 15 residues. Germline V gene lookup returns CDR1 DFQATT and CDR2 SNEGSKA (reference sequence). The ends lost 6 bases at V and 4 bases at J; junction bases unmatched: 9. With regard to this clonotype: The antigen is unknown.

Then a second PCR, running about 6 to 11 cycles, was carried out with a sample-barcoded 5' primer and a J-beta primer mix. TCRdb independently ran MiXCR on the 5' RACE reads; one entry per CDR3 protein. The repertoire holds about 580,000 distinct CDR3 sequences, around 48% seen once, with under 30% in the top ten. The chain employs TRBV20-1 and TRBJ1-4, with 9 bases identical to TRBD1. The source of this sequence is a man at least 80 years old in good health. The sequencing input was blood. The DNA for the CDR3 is TGCAGTGCCAGACGAACAGGGGGCCTTAATGAAAAACTGTTTTTT. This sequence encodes CSARRTGGLNEKLFF.